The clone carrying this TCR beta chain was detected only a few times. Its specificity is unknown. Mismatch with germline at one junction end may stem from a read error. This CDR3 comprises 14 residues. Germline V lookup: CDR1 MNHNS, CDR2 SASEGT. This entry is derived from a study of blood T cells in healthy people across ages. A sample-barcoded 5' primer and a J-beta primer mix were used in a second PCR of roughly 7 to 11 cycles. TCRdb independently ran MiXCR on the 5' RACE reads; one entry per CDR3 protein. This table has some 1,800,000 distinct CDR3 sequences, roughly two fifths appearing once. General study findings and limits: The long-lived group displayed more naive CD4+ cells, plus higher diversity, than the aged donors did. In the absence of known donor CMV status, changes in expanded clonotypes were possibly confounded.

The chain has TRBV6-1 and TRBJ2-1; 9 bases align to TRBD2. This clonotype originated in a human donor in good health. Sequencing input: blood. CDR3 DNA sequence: TGTGCCAGCAGTGAGCGGGGGGGGTACAATGAGCAGTGCTTC. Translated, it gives CASSERGGYNEQCF.